Following are 2 T cell receptor beta chains from one sample sequenced in a study of T-cell reconstitution after alpha-beta-depleted transplantation in children. Unique molecular identifiers featured in how the TCRbeta library was prepared. TCRdb fed the PCR reads into MiXCR, producing one record per CDR3 protein. The sample has approximately 270,000 distinct CDR3 sequences; 24% are singletons. The starting material was PBMCs, mostly from graft donor cells, obtained 360 days after TCRalphabeta/CD19-depleted stem cell transplant. Receptors originate from a female patient aged 2-9 years who had a stem cell transplant for congenital amegakaryocytic thrombocytopenia, so the T cells may come from the graft donor.

Written as DNA, the CDR3 is TGCAGTGCTAGCCCCTGGGGGCAGACCGGGAGGGGGGAGCAGTACTTC. Translated: CSASPWGQTGRGEQYF. The chain has TRBV20-1 and TRBJ2-7; 8 bases agree with TRBD2. In germline, CDR1 is DFQATT, CDR2 SNEGSKA (reference sequence). The CDR3 loop spans 16 amino acids. Trimming at V came to 3 bases and at J to 7 bases, leaving 17 bases not matched to a gene.

This clonotype was seen a few times. The chain uses TRBV28 and TRBJ2-5, with 8 bases matching TRBD2. The trim removed 6 bases at V and 5 bases at J, leaving 8 bases unmatched. CDR1 is MDHEN and CDR2 is SYDVKM in the germline V gene. The CDR3 sequence is 14 residues long. CDR3 sequence: CASRYGLAGETQYF. The CDR3 region has the DNA TGTGCCAGCAGATATGGACTAGCAGGGGAGACCCAGTACTTC.